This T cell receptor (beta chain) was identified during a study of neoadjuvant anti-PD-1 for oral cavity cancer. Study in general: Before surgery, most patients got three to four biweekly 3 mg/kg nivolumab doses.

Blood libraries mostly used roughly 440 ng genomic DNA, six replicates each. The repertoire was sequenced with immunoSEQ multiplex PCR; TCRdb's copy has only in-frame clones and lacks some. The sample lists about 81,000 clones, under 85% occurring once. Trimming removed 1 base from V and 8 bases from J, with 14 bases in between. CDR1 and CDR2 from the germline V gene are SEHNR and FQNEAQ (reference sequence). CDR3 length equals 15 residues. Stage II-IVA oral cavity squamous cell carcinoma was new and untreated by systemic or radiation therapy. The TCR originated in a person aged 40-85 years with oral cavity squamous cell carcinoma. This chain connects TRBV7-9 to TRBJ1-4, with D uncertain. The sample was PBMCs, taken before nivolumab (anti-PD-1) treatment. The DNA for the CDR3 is TGTGCCAGCAGCTTAGATACGGCGGGCGGGGAAAAACTGTTTTTT. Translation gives CASSLDTAGGEKLFF. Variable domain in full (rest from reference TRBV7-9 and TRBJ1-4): DTGVSQNPRHKITKRGQNVTFRCDPISEHNRLYWYRQTLGQGPEFLTYFQNEAQLEKSRLLSDRFSAERPKGSFSTLEIQRTEQGDSAMYLCASSLDTAGGEKLFFGSGTQLSVL.